One sample yielded the 8 T cell receptor beta chains listed below, sequenced in a study of blood T cell repertoires in COVID-19. Clones were sequenced by immunoSEQ multiplex PCR, and TCRdb holds only the in-frame ones, with some missing. The data contain a few hundred thousand clones, 80% to 85% of them singletons. The specimen was PBMCs or T cells enriched from blood (not recorded which). These receptors were collected from a woman between 50 and 59 years old who had recovered from COVID-19.

V gene TRBV7-9 combines with J gene TRBJ2-3, with a weak D call TRBD2 (7 bases). The CDR3 length is 16 residues. From germline, CDR1 is SEHNR and CDR2 FQNEAQ (reference sequence). Trimming shortened V by 5 bases and J by 3 bases, and 18 bases separated the two germline ends. CDR3 nucleotides: TGTGCCAGCAGCCCAGTGGGGGGGCTAGGAACAGATACGCAGTATTTT. It translates to CASSPVGGLGTDTQYF.

The CDR3 region is CAISGETGTSSPLHF. The CDR3 coding sequence is TGTGCCATCAGTGGGGAGACAGGGACCAGTTCACCCCTCCACTTT. This chain links TRBV10-3 with TRBJ1-6, with 7 bases aligning to TRBD1. Looked up from germline, CDR1 is ENHRY and CDR2 is SYGVKD. V gave up 4 bases and J gave up 9 bases; unmatched junction bases: 9. The CDR3 is 15 residues long.

CDR3: CASSLSGFIYEQYF. For the CDR3, the DNA is TGTGCCAGCAGCCTGTCAGGGTTCATCTACGAGCAGTACTTC. The J gene is TRBJ2-7, the V gene TRBV14; a possible D gene is TRBD1 (5 bases). The CDR3 consists of 14 residues. Deletions cut 4 bases from V and 3 bases from J, with 13 bases between. Germline values: CDR1 SGHDN, CDR2 FVKESK.

This clone was detected a few times. The chain carries TRBV15 and TRBJ1-6; no reliable D call. Germline CDR1 is LNHNV and CDR2 is YYDKDF (reference sequence). The CDR3 runs 15 residues. V gave up 4 bases and J gave up 10 bases, with 17 bases separating them. The CDR3 nucleotides are TGTGCCACCAGCACCGAGGAGGGTACTGGGTCACCCCTCCACTTT. Protein product: CATSTEEGTGSPLHF.

This clone came up once. The chain couples TRBV13 to TRBJ1-2; D might be TRBD1 (6 bases). CDR1 is PRHDT and CDR2 is FYEKMQ in the germline V gene (reference sequence). Trimming pared 2 bases from V and 4 bases from J, leaving 11 bases between. This CDR3 contains 14 residues. The CDR3 reads CASSLTGLVYGYTF. DNA of the CDR3: TGTGCCAGCAGCTTAACAGGGCTTGTCTATGGCTACACCTTC.

In this sample, this clone turned up a few times. The gene calls are TRBV5-6 and TRBJ2-1; 10 bases fit TRBD1. J gave up 3 bases and V 3 bases, and 12 bases lay outside the gene matches. Germline lookup yields CDR1 SGHDT and CDR2 YYEEEE. This CDR3 is built from 18 residues. CDR3 bases: TGTGCCAGCAGCTGGACAGGGGGTAGCCTTGGGGGCTACAATGAGCAGTTCTTC. Amino acid sequence: CASSWTGGSLGGYNEQFF.

This chain links TRBV3-1 (or the pseudogene TRBV3-2) with TRBJ1-1, with 7 bases identical to TRBD1. The CDR3 consists of 11 residues. CDR1 is LGHDT and CDR2 is YNNKEL in the germline V gene (reference sequence). J gave up 8 bases and V 6 bases, and 3 bases lay outside the gene matches. The CDR3 here is CASRQGREAFF. The CDR3 bases are TGTGCCAGCAGACAGGGGCGCGAAGCTTTCTTT.

This chain links TRBV5-1 with TRBJ2-7; 10 bases map to TRBD2. The length of the CDR3 is 15 residues. V lost 4 bases, J lost 5 bases, and 9 bases stayed unmatched. From germline, CDR1 is SGHRS and CDR2 YFSETQ. CDR3 protein: CASSNQGLAANEQYF. For the CDR3, the DNA is TGCGCCAGCAGCAACCAAGGACTAGCGGCAAACGAGCAGTACTTC.